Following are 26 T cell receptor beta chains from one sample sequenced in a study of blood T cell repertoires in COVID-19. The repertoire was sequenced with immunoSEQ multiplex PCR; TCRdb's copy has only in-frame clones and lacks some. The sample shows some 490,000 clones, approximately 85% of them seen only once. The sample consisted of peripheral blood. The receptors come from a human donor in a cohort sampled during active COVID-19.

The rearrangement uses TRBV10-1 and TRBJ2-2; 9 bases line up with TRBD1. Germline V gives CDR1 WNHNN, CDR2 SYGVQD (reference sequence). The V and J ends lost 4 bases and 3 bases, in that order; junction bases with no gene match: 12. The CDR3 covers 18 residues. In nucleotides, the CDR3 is TGCGCCAGCAGTGGACCCCCTGGACAGGGGCTCGACACCGGGGAGCTGTTTTTT. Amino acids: CASSGPPGQGLDTGELFF.

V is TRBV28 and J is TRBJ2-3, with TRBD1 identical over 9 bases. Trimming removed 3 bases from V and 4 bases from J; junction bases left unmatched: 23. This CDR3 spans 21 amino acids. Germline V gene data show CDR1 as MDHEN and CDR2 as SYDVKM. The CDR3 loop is CASSFSGWDWTGENSADTQYF. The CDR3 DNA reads TGTGCCAGCAGTTTCTCGGGGTGGGATTGGACAGGGGAGAATAGCGCAGATACGCAGTATTTT.

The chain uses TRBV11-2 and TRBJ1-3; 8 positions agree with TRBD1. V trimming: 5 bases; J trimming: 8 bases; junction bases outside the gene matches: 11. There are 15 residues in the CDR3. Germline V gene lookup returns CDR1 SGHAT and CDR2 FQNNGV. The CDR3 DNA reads TGTGCCAGCAGCCCCCCCGGGACAGGCCCGGACACCATATATTTT. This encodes CASSPPGTGPDTIYF.

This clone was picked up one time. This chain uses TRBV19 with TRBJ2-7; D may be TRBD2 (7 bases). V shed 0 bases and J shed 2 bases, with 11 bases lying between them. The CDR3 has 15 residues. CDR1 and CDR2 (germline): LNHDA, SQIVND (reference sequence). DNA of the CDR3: TGTGCCAGTAGTATAGAGGTGGGGGGGCCCTACGAGCAGTACTTC. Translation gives CASSIEVGGPYEQYF.

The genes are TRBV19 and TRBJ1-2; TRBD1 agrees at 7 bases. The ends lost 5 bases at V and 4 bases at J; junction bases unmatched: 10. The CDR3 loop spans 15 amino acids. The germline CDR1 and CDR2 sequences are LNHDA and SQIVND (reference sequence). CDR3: CASSVRQGEAYGYTF. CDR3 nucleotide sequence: TGTGCCAGTAGTGTTCGACAGGGAGAGGCCTATGGCTACACCTTC.

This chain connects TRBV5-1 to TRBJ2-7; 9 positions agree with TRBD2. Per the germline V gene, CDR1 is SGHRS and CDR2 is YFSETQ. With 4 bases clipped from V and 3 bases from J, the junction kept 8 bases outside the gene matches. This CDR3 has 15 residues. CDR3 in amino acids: CASSTNSGSFYEQYF. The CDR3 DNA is TGCGCCAGCAGCACGAATAGCGGGAGTTTCTACGAGCAGTACTTC.

The CDR3 DNA follows: TGCGCCAGCAGCTTGGAACGACGACTCGACGGCTACACCTTC. This gives the protein CASSLERRLDGYTF. V is TRBV5-1 and J is TRBJ1-2; D uncertain. V was pared by 0 bases and J by 8 bases, with 14 bases between. The CDR3 spans 14 residues. Germline V lookup: CDR1 SGHRS, CDR2 YFSETQ. Full variable domain (outside the CDR3, taken from reference TRBV5-1 and TRBJ1-2): KAGVTQTPRYLIKTRGQQVTLSCSPISGHRSVSWYQQTPGQGLQFLFEYFSETQRNKGNFPGRFSGRQFSNSRSEMNVSTLELGDSALYLCASSLERRLDGYTFGSGTRLTVV.

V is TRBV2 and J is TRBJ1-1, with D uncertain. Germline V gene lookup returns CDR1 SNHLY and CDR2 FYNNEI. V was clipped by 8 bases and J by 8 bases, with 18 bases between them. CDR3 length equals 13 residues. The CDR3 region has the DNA TGTGCCAGCTGCGCGTCCCCCCTCGAGGAAGCTTTCTTT. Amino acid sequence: CASCASPLEEAFF.

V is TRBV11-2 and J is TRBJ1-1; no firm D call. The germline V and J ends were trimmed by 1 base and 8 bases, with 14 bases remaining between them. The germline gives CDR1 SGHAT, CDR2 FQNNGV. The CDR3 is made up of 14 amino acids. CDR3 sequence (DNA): TGTGCCAGCAGCTTAGCCGGAGCCTCGTCCGAAGCTTTCTTT. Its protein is CASSLAGASSEAFF.

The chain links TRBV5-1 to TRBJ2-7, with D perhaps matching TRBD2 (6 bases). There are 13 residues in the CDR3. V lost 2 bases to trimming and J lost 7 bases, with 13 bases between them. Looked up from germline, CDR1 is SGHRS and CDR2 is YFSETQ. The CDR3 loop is CASSFVEGREQYF. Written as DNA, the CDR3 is TGCGCCAGCAGCTTCGTGGAGGGGCGGGAGCAGTACTTC.

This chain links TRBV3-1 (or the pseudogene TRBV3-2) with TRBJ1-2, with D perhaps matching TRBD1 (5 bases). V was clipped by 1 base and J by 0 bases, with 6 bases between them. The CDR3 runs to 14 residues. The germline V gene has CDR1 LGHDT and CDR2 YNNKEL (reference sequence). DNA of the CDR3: TGTGCCAGCAGCCAAGGGGGCTCTAACTATGGCTACACCTTC. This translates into CASSQGGSNYGYTF.

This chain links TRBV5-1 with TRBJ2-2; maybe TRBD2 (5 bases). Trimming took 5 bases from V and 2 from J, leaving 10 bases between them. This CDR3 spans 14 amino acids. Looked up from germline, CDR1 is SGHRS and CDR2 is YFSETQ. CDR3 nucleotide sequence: TGCGCCAGCAGAATTAGCGCAAACACCGGGGAGCTGTTTTTT. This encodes CASRISANTGELFF.

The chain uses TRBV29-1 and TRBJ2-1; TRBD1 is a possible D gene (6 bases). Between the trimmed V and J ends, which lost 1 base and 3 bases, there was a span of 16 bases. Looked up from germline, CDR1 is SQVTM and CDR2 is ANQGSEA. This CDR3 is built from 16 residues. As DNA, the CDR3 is TGCAGCGTTGAAGTAGGCAGGGGCTCTTTCTACAATGAGCAGTTCTTC. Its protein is CSVEVGRGSFYNEQFF.

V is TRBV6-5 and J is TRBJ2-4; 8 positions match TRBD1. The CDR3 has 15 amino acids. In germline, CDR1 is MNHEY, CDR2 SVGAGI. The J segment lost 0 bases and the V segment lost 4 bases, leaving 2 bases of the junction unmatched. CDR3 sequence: CASSSGTGAKNIQYF. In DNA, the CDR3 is TGTGCCAGCAGTTCCGGGACAGGAGCCAAAAACATTCAGTACTTC.

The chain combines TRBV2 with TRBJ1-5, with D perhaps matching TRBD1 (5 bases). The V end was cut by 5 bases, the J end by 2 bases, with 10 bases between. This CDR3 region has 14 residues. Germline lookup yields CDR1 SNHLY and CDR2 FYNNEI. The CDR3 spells CASSQGNGNQPQHF. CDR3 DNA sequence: TGTGCCAGCAGTCAGGGTAACGGCAATCAGCCCCAGCATTTT.

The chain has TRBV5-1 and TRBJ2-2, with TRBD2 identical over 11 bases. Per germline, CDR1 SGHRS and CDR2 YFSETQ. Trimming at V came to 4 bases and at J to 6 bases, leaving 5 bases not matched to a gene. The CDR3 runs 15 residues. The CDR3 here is CASSIRTSGSGELFF. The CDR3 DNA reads TGCGCCAGCAGCATCAGGACTAGCGGGTCCGGGGAGCTGTTTTTT.

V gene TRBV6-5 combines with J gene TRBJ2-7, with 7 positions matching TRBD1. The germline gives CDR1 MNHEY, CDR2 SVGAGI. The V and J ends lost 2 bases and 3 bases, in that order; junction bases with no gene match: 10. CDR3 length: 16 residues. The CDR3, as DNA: TGTGCCAGCAGTTACAAATATGAGAACAGGGGCTACGAGCAGTACTTC. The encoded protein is CASSYKYENRGYEQYF.

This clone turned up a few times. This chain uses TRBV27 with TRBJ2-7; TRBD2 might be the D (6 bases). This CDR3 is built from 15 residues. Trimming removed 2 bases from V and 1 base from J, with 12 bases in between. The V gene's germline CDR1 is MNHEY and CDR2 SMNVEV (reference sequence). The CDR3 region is CASSLKLARSYEQYF. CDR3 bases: TGTGCCAGCAGTTTAAAACTAGCTAGGTCCTACGAGCAGTACTTC.

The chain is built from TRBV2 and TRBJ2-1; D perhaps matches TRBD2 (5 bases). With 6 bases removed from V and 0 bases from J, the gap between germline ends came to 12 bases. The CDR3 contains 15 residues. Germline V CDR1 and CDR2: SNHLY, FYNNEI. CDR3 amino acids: CASRETTHSYNEQFF. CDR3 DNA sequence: TGTGCCAGCAGGGAGACTACCCACTCCTACAATGAGCAGTTCTTC.

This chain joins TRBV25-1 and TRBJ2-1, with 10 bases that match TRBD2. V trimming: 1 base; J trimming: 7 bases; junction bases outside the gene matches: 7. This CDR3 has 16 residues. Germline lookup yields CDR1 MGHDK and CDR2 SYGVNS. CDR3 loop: CASSESLASGSNEQFF. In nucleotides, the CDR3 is TGTGCCAGCAGTGAATCATTGGCTAGCGGGAGTAATGAGCAGTTCTTC.

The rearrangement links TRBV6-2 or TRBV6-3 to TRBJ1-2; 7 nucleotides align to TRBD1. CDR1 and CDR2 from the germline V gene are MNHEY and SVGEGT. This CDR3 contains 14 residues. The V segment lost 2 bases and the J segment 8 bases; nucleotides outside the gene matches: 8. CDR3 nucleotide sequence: TGTGCCAGCAGTTACAACCTGACAGGGCAGGGCTACACCTTC. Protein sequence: CASSYNLTGQGYTF.

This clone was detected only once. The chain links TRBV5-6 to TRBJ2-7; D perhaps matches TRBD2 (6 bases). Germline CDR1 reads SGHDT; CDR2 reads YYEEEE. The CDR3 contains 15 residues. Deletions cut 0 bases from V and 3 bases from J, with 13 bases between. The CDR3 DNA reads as TGTGCCAGCAGCTTGGCACCAGGAGGGGTCTACGAGCAGTACTTC. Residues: CASSLAPGGVYEQYF.

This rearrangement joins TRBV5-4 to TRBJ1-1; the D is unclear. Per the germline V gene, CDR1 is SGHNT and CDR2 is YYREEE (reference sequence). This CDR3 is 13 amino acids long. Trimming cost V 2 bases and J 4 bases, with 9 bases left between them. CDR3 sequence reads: CASSFDIRTEAFF. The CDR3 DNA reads TGTGCCAGCAGCTTTGACATCCGCACTGAAGCTTTCTTT.

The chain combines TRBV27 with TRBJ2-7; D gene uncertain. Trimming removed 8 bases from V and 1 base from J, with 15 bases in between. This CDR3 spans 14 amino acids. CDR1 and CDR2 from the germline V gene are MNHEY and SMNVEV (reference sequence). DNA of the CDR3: TGTGCCAGCGGCTTATCGGGCATTTCCTACGAGCAGTACTTC. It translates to CASGLSGISYEQYF.

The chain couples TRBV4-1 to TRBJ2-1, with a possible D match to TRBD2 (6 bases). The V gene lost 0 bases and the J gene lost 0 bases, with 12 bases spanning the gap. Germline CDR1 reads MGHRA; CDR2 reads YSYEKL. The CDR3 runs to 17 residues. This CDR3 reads CASSQDRQAGSYNEQFF. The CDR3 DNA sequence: TGCGCCAGCAGCCAAGATAGGCAAGCGGGCTCCTACAATGAGCAGTTCTTC.

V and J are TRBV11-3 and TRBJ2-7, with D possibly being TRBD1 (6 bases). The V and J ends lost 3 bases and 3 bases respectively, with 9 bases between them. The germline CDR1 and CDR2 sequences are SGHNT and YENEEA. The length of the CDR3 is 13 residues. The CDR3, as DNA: TGTGCCAGCAGCTTTAACAGGGACTACGAGCAGTACTTC. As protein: CASSFNRDYEQYF.